This is a list of T cell receptor beta chains from one sample in a study of cytomegalovirus exposure and HLA in healthy donors. The data were produced by immunoSEQ multiplex PCR, yet TCRdb's version contains in-frame clones alone and is incomplete. The sample includes about 200,000 clones, less than 90% of them seen just once. Sequencing used PBMCs. These receptors were obtained from a woman between 18 and 29 years old in good health and CMV-seronegative. CDR3s include the opening cysteine and the closing phenylalanine or tryptophan. The D gene is left open where the match is weak. A clone size is listed for some rows: how often the clone was seen (once, few, many), or a class if it is expanded.

abundance,j_gene,v_gene,d_gene,CDR3aa,CDR3nt
NA,TRBJ2-2,TRBV5-1,NA,CASSARGEASGRTGELFF,TGCGCCAGCAGCGCAAGGGGGGAGGCTAGCGGACGGACCGGGGAGCTGTTTTTT
NA,TRBJ1-1,TRBV7-2,NA,CASSLSTAGHPIF,TGTGCCAGCAGCTTATCTACAGCGGGACACCCGATATTT
NA,TRBJ2-1,TRBV11-1,NA,CASRDSLHNEQFF,TGTGCCAGCCGCGACAGCCTCCACAATGAGCAGTTCTTC
NA,TRBJ2-1,TRBV29-1,TRBD1,CSARSGQGRRNEQFF,TGCAGCGCCCGCAGCGGACAGGGGCGCAGGAATGAGCAGTTCTTC
NA,TRBJ1-2,TRBV5-4,NA,CASSLAGITGGYTF,TGTGCCAGCAGCCTGGCGGGCATCACTGGGGGCTACACCTTC
NA,TRBJ1-5,TRBV5-6,NA,CASSLAGGNQPQHF,TGTGCCAGCAGCTTGGCGGGGGGCAATCAGCCCCAGCATTTT
NA,TRBJ2-7,TRBV2,TRBD1,CASSRDRGAYEQYF,TGTGCCAGCAGTAGGGACAGAGGGGCCTACGAGCAGTACTTC
NA,TRBJ1-2,TRBV30,NA,CAWSLAGDNYGYTF,TGTGCCTGGAGTTTAGCGGGCGATAACTATGGCTACACCTTC
NA,TRBJ1-1,TRBV28,NA,CASLSTATSGTEAFF,TGTGCCAGCCTTTCGACAGCCACCTCGGGGACTGAAGCTTTCTTT
once,TRBJ1-5,TRBV6-1,TRBD1,CASSEDLGTASQPQHF,TGTGCCAGCAGTGAAGACCTGGGGACAGCCTCTCAGCCCCAGCATTTT
NA,TRBJ2-1,TRBV27,TRBD1,CASSFPGTGYNEQFF,TGTGCCAGCAGTTTTCCCGGGACAGGGTACAATGAGCAGTTCTTC
NA,TRBJ1-5,TRBV18,NA,CASSPNRVYSNQPQHF,TGTGCCAGCTCACCAAACAGGGTCTACAGCAATCAGCCCCAGCATTTT
NA,TRBJ2-3,TRBV13,NA,CASSQRSATDTQYF,TGTGCCAGCAGCCAACGGTCCGCCACAGATACGCAGTATTTT
once,TRBJ2-1,TRBV30,NA,CAWRESGRYNEQFF,TGTGCCTGGAGAGAAAGCGGAAGATACAATGAGCAGTTCTTC
NA,TRBJ1-2,TRBV19,NA,CASSLTGFPPYGYTF,TGTGCCAGTAGTCTTACAGGGTTTCCCCCCTATGGCTACACCTTC
once,TRBJ2-1,TRBV6-5,NA,CASSYSAGTYNEQFF,TGTGCCAGCAGTTACTCGGCAGGGACCTACAATGAGCAGTTCTTC
NA,TRBJ1-1,TRBV30,NA,CAWSFGGNTEAFF,TGTGCCTGGAGTTTTGGGGGCAACACTGAAGCTTTCTTT
NA,TRBJ2-7,TRBV5-6,NA,CASSSYRVEQYF,TGTGCCAGCAGCTCATACAGGGTCGAGCAGTACTTC
few,TRBJ2-7,TRBV5-1,NA,CASSLGPASYEQYF,TGCGCCAGCAGCTTGGGACCAGCATCCTACGAGCAGTACTTC
NA,TRBJ2-5,TRBV18,NA,CASSPPGQEETQYF,TGTGCCAGCTCACCACCGGGACAAGAGGAGACCCAGTACTTC
NA,TRBJ2-7,TRBV29-1,NA,CSVESRTGAYEQYF,TGCAGCGTTGAGAGCCGGACTGGGGCGTACGAGCAGTACTTC
NA,TRBJ1-1,TRBV21-1,NA,CASSRRITGFPEAFF,TGTGCCAGCAGTCGTCGCATCACAGGGTTTCCTGAAGCTTTCTTT
once,TRBJ2-7,TRBV6-5,TRBD2,CASSRGGGFYEQYF,TGTGCCAGCAGTCGCGGCGGGGGTTTCTACGAGCAGTACTTC
few,TRBJ2-7,TRBV11-2,NA,CASSPRPYEQYF,TGTGCCAGCAGCCCCCGACCCTACGAGCAGTACTTC
NA,TRBJ1-1,TRBV6-6,TRBD1,CASRGTGGLAEAFF,TGTGCCAGCAGAGGGACAGGGGGTTTGGCTGAAGCTTTCTTT
NA,TRBJ1-5,TRBV6-1,NA,CASTGLGQPQHF,TGTGCCAGCACAGGGTTGGGTCAGCCCCAGCATTTT
NA,TRBJ2-1,TRBV30,NA,CAYSAVLAASEQFF,TGTGCCTACTCAGCGGTGTTAGCGGCCTCTGAGCAGTTCTTC
NA,TRBJ2-7,TRBV30,TRBD2,CACLRGGSYEQYF,TGTGCCTGTTTGCGGGGGGGCTCCTACGAGCAGTACTTC
few,TRBJ1-1,TRBV27,NA,CASSLYSNTEAFF,TGTGCCAGCAGTTTATATTCAAACACTGAAGCTTTCTTT
NA,TRBJ2-3,TRBV5-1,TRBD2,CASTLGGGGYPRTDTQYF,TGCGCCAGCACCCTCGGTGGCGGGGGGTACCCTAGGACAGATACGCAGTATTTT
NA,TRBJ2-3,TRBV28,NA,CATLTSGLRDTQYF,TGTGCCACCTTAACGTCGGGACTTCGAGATACGCAGTATTTT
NA,TRBJ2-1,TRBV30,TRBD2,CAWSFPWTSGRAKDEQFF,TGTGCCTGGAGTTTCCCATGGACTAGCGGGAGGGCCAAGGATGAGCAGTTCTTC
NA,TRBJ2-1,TRBV2,NA,CASSLGPPVQFF,TGTGCCAGCAGTCTGGGTCCGCCGGTCCAGTTCTTC
NA,TRBJ2-2,TRBV2,TRBD1,CASRLQGEYAGELFF,TGTGCCAGCAGACTACAGGGGGAATATGCCGGGGAGCTGTTTTTT
once,TRBJ1-1,TRBV5-1,TRBD1,CASSFPGGGSTEAFF,TGCGCCAGCAGCTTCCCAGGGGGGGGGTCCACTGAAGCTTTCTTT
NA,TRBJ2-3,TRBV5-1,TRBD1,CASSSRDRVADTQYF,TGCGCCAGCAGCTCCCGGGACAGGGTTGCAGATACGCAGTATTTT
NA,TRBJ2-1,TRBV6-1,NA,CASSELAGSYNEQFF,TGTGCCAGCAGTGAACTGGCAGGCTCCTACAATGAGCAGTTCTTC